What follows describes a single T cell receptor beta chain. Its antigen is unidentified. The TCR beta CDR3 regions underwent amplification using RNA transcripts as the source. The TCR CDR3 first-round RT-PCR relied on the HTBI primer set. TCRdb re-derived calls from the multiplex PCR reads in MiXCR, one entry per CDR3 protein. The sample shows about 540,000 distinct CDR3 sequences, around 42% of them seen only once. The CDR3 has 13 residues. The V and J ends lost 3 bases and 3 bases respectively, with 12 bases between them. Germline assignment: CDR1 DFQATT and CDR2 SNEGSKA (reference sequence). Patients with uncontrolled infections, other autoimmune diseases, pregnancy or lactation were excluded. The record originates from a study of T cells in Graves' hyperthyroidism and ophthalmopathy. Study results and caveats: In the blood, most expanded thyroid clonotypes above 0.001 appeared as well. From stable hyperthyroidism, ophthalmopathy was set apart by a 13 V-J model. The model's output predicted ophthalmopathy at a median of about 5.9 months prior to onset.

The chain uses TRBV20-1 and TRBJ2-7; D not certain. The TCR comes from a woman aged 18-30 years with Graves' hyperthyroidism. Sequenced: peripheral blood or thyroid tissue (not recorded which). The CDR3 is CSASGGKHYEQYF. The DNA of the CDR3 is TGCAGTGCTAGCGGCGGAAAACACTACGAGCAGTACTTC.